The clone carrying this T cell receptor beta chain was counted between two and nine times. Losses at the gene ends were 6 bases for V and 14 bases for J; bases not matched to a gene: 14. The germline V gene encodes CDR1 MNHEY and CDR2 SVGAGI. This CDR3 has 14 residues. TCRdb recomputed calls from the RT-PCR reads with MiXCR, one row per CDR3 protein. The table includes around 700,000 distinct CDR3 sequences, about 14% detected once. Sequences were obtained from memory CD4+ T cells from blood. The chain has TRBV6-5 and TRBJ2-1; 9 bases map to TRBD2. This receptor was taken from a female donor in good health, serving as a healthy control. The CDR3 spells CASRDSSGTGIEFF. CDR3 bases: TGTGCCAGCAGGGACTCTAGCGGGACCGGCATCGAGTTCTTC.